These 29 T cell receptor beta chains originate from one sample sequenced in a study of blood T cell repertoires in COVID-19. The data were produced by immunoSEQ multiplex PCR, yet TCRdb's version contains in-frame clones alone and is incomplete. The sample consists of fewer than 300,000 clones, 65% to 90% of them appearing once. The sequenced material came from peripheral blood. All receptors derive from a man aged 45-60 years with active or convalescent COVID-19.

The chain's CDR3 is CASSSPHRDRGTGELFF. The DNA for the CDR3 is TGTGCCAGCAGTTCCCCCCACCGGGACAGGGGTACCGGGGAGCTGTTTTTT. This sequence joins TRBV6-2 or TRBV6-3 and TRBJ2-2; TRBD1 matches 10 bases. Per germline, CDR1 MNHEY and CDR2 SVGEGT. V lost 4 bases, J lost 5 bases, and 10 bases stayed unmatched. The CDR3 is made up of 17 amino acids.

CDR3 protein: CASSQVAGYDTGELFF. CDR3 coding DNA: TGTGCCAGCAGCCAAGTAGCAGGGTACGACACCGGGGAGCTGTTTTTT. The chain combines TRBV3-1 (or the pseudogene TRBV3-2) with TRBJ2-2; maybe TRBD1 (5 bases). Looked up from germline, CDR1 is LGHDT and CDR2 is YNNKEL (reference sequence). This CDR3 contains 16 residues. Deletions cut 1 base from V and 3 bases from J, with 12 bases between.

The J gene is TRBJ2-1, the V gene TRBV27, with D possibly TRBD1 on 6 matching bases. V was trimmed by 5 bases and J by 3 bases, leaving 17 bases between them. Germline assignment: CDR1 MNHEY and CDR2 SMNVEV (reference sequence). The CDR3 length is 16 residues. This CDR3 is CASSPWTEGYYNEQFF. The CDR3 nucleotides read TGTGCCAGCAGTCCGTGGACAGAAGGCTACTACAATGAGCAGTTCTTC.

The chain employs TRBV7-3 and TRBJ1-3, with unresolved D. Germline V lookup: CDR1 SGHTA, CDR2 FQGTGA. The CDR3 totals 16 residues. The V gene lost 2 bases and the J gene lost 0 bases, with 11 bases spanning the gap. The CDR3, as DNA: TGTGCCAGCAGCTTATTTACGCGGATCTCTGGAAACACCATATATTTT. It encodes CASSLFTRISGNTIYF.

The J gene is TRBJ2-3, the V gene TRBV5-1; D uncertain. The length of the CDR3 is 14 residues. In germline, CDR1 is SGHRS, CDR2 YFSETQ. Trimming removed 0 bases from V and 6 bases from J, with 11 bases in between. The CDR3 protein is CASSLGATRDTQYF. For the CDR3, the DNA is TGCGCCAGCAGCTTGGGTGCGACGAGGGATACGCAGTATTTT.

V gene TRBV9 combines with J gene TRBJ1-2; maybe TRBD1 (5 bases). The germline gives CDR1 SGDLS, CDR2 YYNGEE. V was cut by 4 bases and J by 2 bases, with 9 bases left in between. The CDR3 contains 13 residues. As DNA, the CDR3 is TGTGCCAGCAGCTCGCGGGACAACTATGGCTACACCTTC. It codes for CASSSRDNYGYTF. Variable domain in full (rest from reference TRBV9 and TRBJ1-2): DSGVTQTPKHLITATGQRVTLRCSPRSGDLSVYWYQQSLDQGLQFLIQYYNGEERAKGNILERFSAQQFPDLHSELNLSSLELGDSALYFCASSSRDNYGYTFGSGTRLTVV.

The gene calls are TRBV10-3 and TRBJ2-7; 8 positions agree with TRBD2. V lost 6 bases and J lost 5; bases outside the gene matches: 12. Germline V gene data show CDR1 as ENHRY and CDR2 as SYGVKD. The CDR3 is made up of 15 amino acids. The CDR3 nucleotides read TGTGCCATCAGCCCGGGGGTAGCGGGAAAAAACGAGCAGTACTTC. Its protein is CAISPGVAGKNEQYF.

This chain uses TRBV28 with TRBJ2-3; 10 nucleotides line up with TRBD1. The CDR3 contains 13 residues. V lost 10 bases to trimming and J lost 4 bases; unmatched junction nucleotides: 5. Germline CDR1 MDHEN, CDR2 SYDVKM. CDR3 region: CATKTGGSDTQYF. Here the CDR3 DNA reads TGTGCCACCAAGACAGGGGGCTCAGATACGCAGTATTTT.

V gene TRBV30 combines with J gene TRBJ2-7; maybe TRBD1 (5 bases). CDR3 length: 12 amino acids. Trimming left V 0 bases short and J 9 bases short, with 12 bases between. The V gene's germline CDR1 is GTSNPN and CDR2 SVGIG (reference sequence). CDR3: CAWSVGRPAQYF. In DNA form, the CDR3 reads TGTGCCTGGAGTGTGGGGCGACCTGCGCAGTACTTC.

The chain's CDR3 is CASSPWGGYGYTF. DNA of the CDR3: TGTGCCAGCAGCCCCTGGGGGGGCTATGGCTACACCTTC. The chain recombines TRBV3-1 (or the pseudogene TRBV3-2) with TRBJ1-2; D possibly corresponds to TRBD1 (5 bases). Germline loops: CDR1 LGHDT, CDR2 YNNKEL (reference sequence). This CDR3 comprises 13 residues. The V end lost 4 bases, the J end lost 4 bases, and 10 bases lay between the germline ends.

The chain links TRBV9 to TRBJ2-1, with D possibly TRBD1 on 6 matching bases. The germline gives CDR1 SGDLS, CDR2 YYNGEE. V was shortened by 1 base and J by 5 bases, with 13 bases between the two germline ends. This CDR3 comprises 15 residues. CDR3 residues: CASSVRGQIDNEQFF. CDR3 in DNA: TGTGCCAGCAGCGTACGCGGACAGATCGACAATGAGCAGTTCTTC.

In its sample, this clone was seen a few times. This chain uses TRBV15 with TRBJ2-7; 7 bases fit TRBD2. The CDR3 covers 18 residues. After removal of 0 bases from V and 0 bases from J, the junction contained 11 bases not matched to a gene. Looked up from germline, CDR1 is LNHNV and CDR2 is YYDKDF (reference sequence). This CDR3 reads CATSRDSQRWGGSYEQYF. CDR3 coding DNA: TGTGCCACCAGCAGAGACAGCCAACGTTGGGGGGGCTCCTACGAGCAGTACTTC.

CDR3 bases: TGTGCTAGTGGCTACAGGCGGCCTAAGGATGTTTCAAGTACAGATACGCAGTATTTT. Encoded protein: CASGYRRPKDVSSTDTQYF. The rearrangement joins TRBV12-5 to TRBJ2-3; weak D call: TRBD1 (5 bases). Per germline, CDR1 LGHNT and CDR2 FRNRAP. The CDR3 sequence is 19 residues long. V was clipped by 6 bases and J by 3 bases, with 28 bases between them.

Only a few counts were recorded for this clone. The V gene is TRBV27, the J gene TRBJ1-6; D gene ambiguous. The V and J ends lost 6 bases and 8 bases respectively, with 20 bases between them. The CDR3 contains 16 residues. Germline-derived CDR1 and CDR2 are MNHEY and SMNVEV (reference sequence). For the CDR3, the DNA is TGTGCCAGCAGACGCCTGGAAGAGGGAGGGTATTCACCCCTCCACTTT. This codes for CASRRLEEGGYSPLHF.

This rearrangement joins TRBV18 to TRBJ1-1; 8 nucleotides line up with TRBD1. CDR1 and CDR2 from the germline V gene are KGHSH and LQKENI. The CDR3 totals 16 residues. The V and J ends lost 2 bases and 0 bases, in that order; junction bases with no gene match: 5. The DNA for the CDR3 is TGTGCCAGCTCACCAGGACAGGGATACATGAACACTGAAGCTTTCTTT. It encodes CASSPGQGYMNTEAFF.

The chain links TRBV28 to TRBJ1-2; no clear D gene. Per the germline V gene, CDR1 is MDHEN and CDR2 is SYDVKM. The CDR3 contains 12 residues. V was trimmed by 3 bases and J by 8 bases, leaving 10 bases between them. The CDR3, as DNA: TGTGCCAGCAGTTTTCTTAGGGAGGGCTACACCTTC. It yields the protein CASSFLREGYTF.

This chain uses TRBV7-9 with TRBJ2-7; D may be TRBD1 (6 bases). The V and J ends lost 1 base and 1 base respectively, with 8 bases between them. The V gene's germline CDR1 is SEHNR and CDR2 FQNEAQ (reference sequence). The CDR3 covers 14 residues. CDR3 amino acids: CASSLEGTSYEQYF. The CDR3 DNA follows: TGTGCCAGCAGCTTAGAGGGGACATCCTACGAGCAGTACTTC.

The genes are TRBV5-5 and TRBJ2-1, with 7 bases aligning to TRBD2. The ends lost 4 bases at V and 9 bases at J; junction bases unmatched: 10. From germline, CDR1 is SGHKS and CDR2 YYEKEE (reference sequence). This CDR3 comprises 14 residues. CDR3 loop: CASSLGPTGGEQFF. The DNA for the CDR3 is TGTGCCAGCAGCCTCGGGCCTACGGGGGGTGAGCAGTTCTTC.

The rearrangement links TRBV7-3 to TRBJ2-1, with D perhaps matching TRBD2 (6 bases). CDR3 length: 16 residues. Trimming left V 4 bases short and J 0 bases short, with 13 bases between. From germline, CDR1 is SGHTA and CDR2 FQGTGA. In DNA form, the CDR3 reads TGTGCCAGCAGCTCCAGGGCCGGGGGCTCCTACAATGAGCAGTTCTTC. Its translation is CASSSRAGGSYNEQFF. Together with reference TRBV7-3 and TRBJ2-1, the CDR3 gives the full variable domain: GAGVSQTPSNKVTEKGKYVELRCDPISGHTALYWYRQSLGQGPEFLIYFQGTGAADDSGLPNDRFFAVRPEGSVSTLKIQRTERGDSAVYLCASSSRAGGSYNEQFFGPGTRLTVL.

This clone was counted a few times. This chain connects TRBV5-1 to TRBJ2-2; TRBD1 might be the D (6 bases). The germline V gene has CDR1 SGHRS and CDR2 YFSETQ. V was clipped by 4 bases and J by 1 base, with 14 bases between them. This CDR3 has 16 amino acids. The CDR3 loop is CASSLLSRGNTGELFF. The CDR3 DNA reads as TGCGCCAGCAGCCTTCTTTCCAGGGGGAACACCGGGGAGCTGTTTTTT.

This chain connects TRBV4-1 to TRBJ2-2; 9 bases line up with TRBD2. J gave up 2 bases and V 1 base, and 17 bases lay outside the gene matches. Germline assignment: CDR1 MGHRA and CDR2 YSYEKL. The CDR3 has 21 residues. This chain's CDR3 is CASSQGVSGRRQRLNTGELFF. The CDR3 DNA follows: TGCGCCAGCAGCCAAGGCGTAAGCGGGAGGCGCCAACGCTTAAACACCGGGGAGCTGTTTTTT.

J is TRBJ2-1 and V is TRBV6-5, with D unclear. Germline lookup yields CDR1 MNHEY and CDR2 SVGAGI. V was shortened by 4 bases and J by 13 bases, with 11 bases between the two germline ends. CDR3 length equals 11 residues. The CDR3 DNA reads TGTGCCAGCAGTTCCCTATCATCTCAGTTCTTC. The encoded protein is CASSSLSSQFF.

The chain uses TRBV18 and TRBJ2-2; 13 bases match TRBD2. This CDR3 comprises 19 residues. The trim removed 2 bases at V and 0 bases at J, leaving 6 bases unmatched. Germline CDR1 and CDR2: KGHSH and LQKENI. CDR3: CASSPFLGTSGTNTGELFF. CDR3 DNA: TGTGCCAGCTCACCATTTCTAGGGACTAGCGGGACGAACACCGGGGAGCTGTTTTTT. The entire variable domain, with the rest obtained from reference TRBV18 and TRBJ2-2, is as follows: NAGVMQNPRHLVRRRGQEARLRCSPMKGHSHVYWYRQLPEEGLKFMVYLQKENIIDESGMPKERFSAEFPKEGPSILRIQQVVRGDSAAYFCASSPFLGTSGTNTGELFFGEGSRLTVL.

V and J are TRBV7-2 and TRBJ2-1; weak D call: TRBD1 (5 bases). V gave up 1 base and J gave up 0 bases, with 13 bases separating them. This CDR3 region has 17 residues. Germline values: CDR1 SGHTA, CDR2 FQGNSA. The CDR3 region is CASSLEGRFSSYNEQFF. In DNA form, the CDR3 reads TGTGCCAGCAGCTTAGAGGGGCGCTTTAGCTCCTACAATGAGCAGTTCTTC.

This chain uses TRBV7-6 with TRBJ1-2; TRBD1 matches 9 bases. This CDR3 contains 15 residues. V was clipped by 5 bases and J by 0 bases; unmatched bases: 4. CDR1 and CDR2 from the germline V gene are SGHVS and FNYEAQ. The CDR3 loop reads CASSSGQGTNYGYTF. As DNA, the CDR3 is TGTGCCAGCAGCAGCGGACAGGGGACTAACTATGGCTACACCTTC.

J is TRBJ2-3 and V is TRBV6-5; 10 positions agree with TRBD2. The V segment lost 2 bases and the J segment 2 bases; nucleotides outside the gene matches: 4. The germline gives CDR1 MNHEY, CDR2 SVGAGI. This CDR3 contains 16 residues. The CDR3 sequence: CASSYGLAGATDTQYF. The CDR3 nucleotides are TGTGCCAGCAGTTACGGGCTAGCGGGAGCCACAGATACGCAGTATTTT.

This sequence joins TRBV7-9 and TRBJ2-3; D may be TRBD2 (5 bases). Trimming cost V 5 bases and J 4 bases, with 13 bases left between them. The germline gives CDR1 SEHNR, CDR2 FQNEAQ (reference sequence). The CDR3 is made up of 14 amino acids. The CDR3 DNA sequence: TGTGCCAGCAGCCAGGTAGGAGGAGCAGATACGCAGTATTTT. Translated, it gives CASSQVGGADTQYF.

CDR3 DNA: TGTGCCAGCAGCTTACACAGGAGCCAAGAGACCCAGTACTTC. Encoded protein: CASSLHRSQETQYF. The chain employs TRBV7-9 and TRBJ2-5; possible D gene TRBD1, 5 bases. The CDR3 contains 14 residues. Trimming shortened V by 2 bases and J by 1 base, and 8 bases separated the two germline ends. CDR1 and CDR2 (germline): SEHNR, FQNEAQ (reference sequence).

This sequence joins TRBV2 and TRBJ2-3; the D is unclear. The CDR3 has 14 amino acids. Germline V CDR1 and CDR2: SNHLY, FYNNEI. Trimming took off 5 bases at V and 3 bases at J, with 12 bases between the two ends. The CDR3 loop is CASSYAAGTDTQYF. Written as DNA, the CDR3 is TGTGCCAGCAGTTACGCGGCCGGAACAGATACGCAGTATTTT. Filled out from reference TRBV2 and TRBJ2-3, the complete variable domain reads EPEVTQTPSHQVTQMGQEVILRCVPISNHLYFYWYRQILGQKVEFLVSFYNNEISEKSEIFDDQFSVERPDGSNFTLKIRSTKLEDSAMYFCASSYAAGTDTQYFGPGTRLTVL.